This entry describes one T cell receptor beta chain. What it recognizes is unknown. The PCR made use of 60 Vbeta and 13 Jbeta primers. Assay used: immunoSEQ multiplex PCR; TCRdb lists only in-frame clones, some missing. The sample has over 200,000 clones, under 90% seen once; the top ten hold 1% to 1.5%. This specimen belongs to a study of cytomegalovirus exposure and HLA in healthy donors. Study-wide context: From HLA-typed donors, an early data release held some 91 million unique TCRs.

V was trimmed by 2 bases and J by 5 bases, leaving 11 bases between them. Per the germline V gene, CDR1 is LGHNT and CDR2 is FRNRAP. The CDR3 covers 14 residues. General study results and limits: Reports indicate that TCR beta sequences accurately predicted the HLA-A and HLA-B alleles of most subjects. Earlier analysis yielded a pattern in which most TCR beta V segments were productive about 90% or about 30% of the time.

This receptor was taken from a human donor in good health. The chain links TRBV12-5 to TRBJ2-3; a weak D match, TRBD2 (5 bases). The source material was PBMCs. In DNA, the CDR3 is TGTGCTAGTGGTTTGCGGGGTACTGGAGATACGCAGTATTTT. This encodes CASGLRGTGDTQYF.